This T cell receptor (beta chain) was sequenced for a study of OX40 agonist ivuxolimab in advanced cancers. Whole-study context: The patients received ivuxolimab by intravenous route every 2 weeks at 0.01 to 10 mg/kg. Every patient in dose escalation had hepatocellular carcinoma, melanoma, renal cell or head and neck cancer.

Regarding the study as a whole: Compared with CD4+, CD8+ T cells on average had more expanded clones. Also showing low normalized T-cell clonal expansion were some of the nonresponders.

This CDR3 region has 16 residues. The germline gives CDR1 MGHRA, CDR2 YSYEKL. J lost 8 bases, V lost 4 bases, and 11 bases had no gene match. Only in-frame clones appear in the TCRdb table, and some are missing; sequencing was by immunoSEQ multiplex PCR. The sample contains approximately 84,000 clones, around nine tenths of which appear only once. As regards this clone: Antigen: not known.

This clonotype originated in an adult with an advanced solid tumor such as melanoma, head and neck, liver or kidney cancer. This chain joins TRBV4-1 and TRBJ1-4; the match to TRBD1 covers 9 bases. The sample was CD4+ or CD8+ T cells sorted from blood, taken in a trial of the OX40 agonist ivuxolimab. For the CDR3, the DNA is TGCGCCAGCAGCCCTCCGTTACAGGGGGCAGGGGAAAAACTGTTTTTT. It specifies CASSPPLQGAGEKLFF.